These 14 T cell receptor beta chains originate from one sample sequenced in a study of Ad26.COV2.S vaccination and SARS-CoV-2 variants. The treatment denotes: roughly 18 received Ad26.COV2.S at low or high dose, single or two shots; about five received placebo; per-sample allocation not given. Sampling occurred on day 63 after the first vaccine or placebo injection. Data came from immunoSEQ multiplex PCR; TCRdb stores just in-frame clones and leaves some out. This table holds more than 250,000 clones, more than 70% found once. Source: peripheral blood, taken in a trial of Ad26.COV2.S vaccine versus placebo. The receptor set was obtained from a person aged 18 to 65 who received the Ad26.COV2.S COVID-19 vaccine or a placebo.

The gene calls are TRBV20-1 and TRBJ1-1; 8 nucleotides agree with TRBD1. Unmatched junction bases numbered 7, after V lost 3 bases and J lost 1 base. Germline V lookup: CDR1 DFQATT, CDR2 SNEGSKA (reference sequence). The CDR3 runs 15 residues. The CDR3 is CSASDSGGPNTEAFF. CDR3 nucleotide sequence: TGCAGTGCTAGTGATTCAGGGGGCCCGAACACTGAAGCTTTCTTT.

The chain employs TRBV5-6 and TRBJ1-2, with D possibly TRBD1 on 5 matching bases. Trimming took 4 bases from V and 3 from J, leaving 13 bases between them. Germline V lookup: CDR1 SGHDT, CDR2 YYEEEE. The length of the CDR3 is 14 residues. CDR3 residues: CASSQRVGDYGYTF. DNA for the CDR3: TGTGCCAGCAGCCAACGGGTGGGGGACTATGGCTACACCTTC.

This clone was observed a single time. V and J are TRBV30 and TRBJ2-5; D may be TRBD2 (6 bases). CDR3 length: 14 amino acids. Germline CDR1 is GTSNPN and CDR2 is SVGIG (reference sequence). V lost 0 bases and J 2 bases, leaving 10 bases between the germline ends. The CDR3 here is CAWSVGLAQETQYF. As DNA, the CDR3 is TGTGCCTGGAGTGTAGGCCTAGCGCAAGAGACCCAGTACTTC.

The chain is built from TRBV19 and TRBJ2-7; unclear D gene. Germline assignment: CDR1 LNHDA and CDR2 SQIVND (reference sequence). The CDR3 sequence is 13 residues long. The V and J ends lost 0 bases and 1 base respectively, with 4 bases between them. The CDR3 DNA reads as TGTGCCAGTAGTATAGAAAGGTCCTACGAGCAGTACTTC. This gives the protein CASSIERSYEQYF.

This clone was seen a single time. CDR3 nucleotide sequence: TGCGCCAGCAGTGAGGGACAGTATGGCTACACCTTC. Protein sequence: CASSEGQYGYTF. The chain is built from TRBV10-2 and TRBJ1-2; D might be TRBD1 (6 bases). The germline CDR1 and CDR2 sequences are WSHSY and SAAADI. V was clipped by 2 bases and J by 5 bases, with 6 bases between them. The CDR3 spans 12 residues.

The sample holds one count of this clone. The rearrangement uses TRBV29-1 and TRBJ2-1; 8 bases map to TRBD1. Germline V CDR1 and CDR2: SQVTM, ANQGSEA. The CDR3 extends over 13 amino acids. Losses at the gene ends were 6 bases for V and 2 bases for J; bases not matched to a gene: 3. CDR3 sequence (DNA): TGCAGCGTGGACAGGGTCACCTACAATGAGCAGTTCTTC. Protein: CSVDRVTYNEQFF.

This clone was seen only a few times. The J gene is TRBJ2-2, the V gene TRBV15; tentatively, D is TRBD1 (5 bases). Germline V gives CDR1 LNHNV, CDR2 YYDKDF (reference sequence). This CDR3 is built from 14 residues. Trimming left V 6 bases short and J 1 base short, with 9 bases between. The CDR3 spells CATRTTGNTGELFF. As DNA, the CDR3 is TGTGCCACCAGAACAACAGGGAACACCGGGGAGCTGTTTTTT.

The genes are TRBV6-5 and TRBJ1-1; no reliable D call. V was cut by 3 bases and J by 2 bases, with 13 bases left in between. CDR1 and CDR2 (germline): MNHEY, SVGAGI. The CDR3 extends over 15 amino acids. In DNA, the CDR3 is TGTGCCAGCAGTTATAGGTTTCCACCCAACACTGAAGCTTTCTTT. Protein product: CASSYRFPPNTEAFF.

This clone was found a few times. This sequence joins TRBV19 and TRBJ1-1; no firm D call. CDR1 and CDR2 (germline): LNHDA, SQIVND (reference sequence). Trimming stripped 6 bases from V and 11 bases from J, with 28 bases between. The CDR3 is made up of 16 amino acids. The CDR3 DNA reads as TGTGCCAGTAGCAAAACTATCACGGCACTCGGATTTGGTGCTTTCTTT. Its translation is CASSKTITALGFGAFF.

Only a few counts were recorded for this clone. The CDR3 is CSVGQGTNTEAFF. The CDR3 DNA reads as TGCAGCGTTGGACAGGGAACGAACACTGAAGCTTTCTTT. V and J are TRBV29-1 and TRBJ1-1, with 7 bases identical to TRBD1. Per germline, CDR1 SQVTM and CDR2 ANQGSEA. With V trimmed by 4 bases and J by 1 base, 3 bases remained unmatched. The CDR3 runs to 13 residues.

V and J are TRBV7-6 and TRBJ1-4; D remains unclear. The germline V gene encodes CDR1 SGHVS and CDR2 FNYEAQ. The length of the CDR3 is 14 residues. V lost 5 bases and J lost 0, with 7 bases in between. In DNA, the CDR3 is TGTGCCAGCAGCCCCCTCGCAACTAATGAAAAACTGTTTTTT. Its protein is CASSPLATNEKLFF.

V is TRBV7-2 and J is TRBJ2-7, with 8 positions matching TRBD1. In germline, CDR1 is SGHTA, CDR2 FQGNSA. The ends lost 5 bases at V and 2 bases at J; junction bases unmatched: 17. The length of the CDR3 is 18 residues. Here the CDR3 DNA reads TGTGCCAGCAGCCTCAGGGGGCGAGCCGGGAAGCAGACCTACGAGCAGTACTTC. This sequence encodes CASSLRGRAGKQTYEQYF.

This sequence joins TRBV21-1 and TRBJ1-1; the DNA was not used to check the table's D call, TRBD1. TRBV21-1 is annotated as a pseudogene. CDR3 size: 19 residues. CDR3 DNA: TGTGCCAGCAGCAAAGGAAGGACCGGGACAGGGAGGGAAGGCACTGAAGCTTTCTTT. This gives the protein CASSKGRTGTGREGTEAFF.

The chain links TRBV6-4 to TRBJ1-5; D perhaps matches TRBD1 (6 bases). Trimming pared 10 bases from V and 0 bases from J, leaving 22 bases between. From germline, CDR1 is MRHNA and CDR2 SNTAGT. The CDR3 has 17 amino acids. For the CDR3, the DNA is TGTGCCACCTACTCGGGGGGGCGCCCGTATAGCAATCAGCCCCAGCATTTT. This gives the protein CATYSGGRPYSNQPQHF.